The 29 T cell receptor beta chains presented below share a single source sample, sequenced in a study of neurological immune-mediated disorders. TCRdb analysed the 5' RACE reads with MiXCR anew, one entry per CDR3 protein. The sample consists of approximately 46,000 distinct CDR3 sequences, around 3.3% of them appearing once. Material for sequencing was PBMCs. These receptors came from a woman between 45 and 60 years old with multiple sclerosis.

The table lists this clonotype with many counts. DNA of the CDR3: TGTGCCAGCAGTGAAAGTAAGATCGGCTGGCGTGAGCAGTTCTTC. This sequence encodes CASSESKIGWREQFF. The genes are TRBV2 and TRBJ2-1; no clear D. The CDR3 runs to 15 residues. Germline CDR1 is SNHLY and CDR2 is FYNNEI. Trimming pared 2 bases from V and 9 bases from J, leaving 17 bases between.

In this sample, this clonotype turned up many times. V and J are TRBV6-1 and TRBJ2-3, with D tentatively TRBD2 (6 bases). The CDR3 is 15 amino acids. Germline loops: CDR1 MNHNS, CDR2 SASEGT. Trimming cost V 7 bases and J 1 base, with 15 bases left between them. This chain's CDR3 is CASMRGASGTDTQYF. Written as DNA, the CDR3 is TGTGCCAGCATGCGCGGGGCCTCGGGCACAGATACGCAGTATTTT.

This clonotype has a count of ten or more. The chain employs TRBV25-1 and TRBJ1-1; tentative D call: TRBD1 (5 bases). The CDR3 spans 13 residues. The V and J ends lost 6 bases and 5 bases respectively, with 13 bases between them. The germline CDR1 and CDR2 sequences are MGHDK and SYGVNS. The CDR3 is CASRSGGRTEAFF. The CDR3 DNA sequence: TGTGCCAGCAGATCGGGGGGACGGACTGAAGCTTTCTTT.

This clonotype came up many times. The chain combines TRBV9 with TRBJ2-3; 9 bases align to TRBD2. After removal of 3 bases from V and 2 bases from J, the junction contained 4 bases not matched to a gene. This CDR3 is built from 15 residues. Germline CDR1 SGDLS, CDR2 YYNGEE. CDR3 DNA: TGTGCCAGCAGCGGCCTAGCGGGACCCACAGATACGCAGTATTTT. Protein product: CASSGLAGPTDTQYF.

In its sample, this clonotype was seen many times. CDR3 loop: CASTALLGAGTDTQYF. The CDR3, as DNA: TGCGCCAGCACCGCCCTCCTAGGGGCCGGCACAGATACGCAGTATTTT. The chain uses TRBV5-1 and TRBJ2-3, with a possible D match to TRBD1 (5 bases). Looked up from germline, CDR1 is SGHRS and CDR2 is YFSETQ. CDR3 size: 16 residues. V lost 6 bases and J lost 1, with 18 bases in between. Drawing the rest from reference TRBV5-1 and TRBJ2-3, the complete variable domain is KAGVTQTPRYLIKTRGQQVTLSCSPISGHRSVSWYQQTPGQGLQFLFEYFSETQRNKGNFPGRFSGRQFSNSRSEMNVSTLELGDSALYLCASTALLGAGTDTQYFGPGTRLTVL.

This sequence joins TRBV6-1 and TRBJ1-1; D is unclear. The germline gives CDR1 MNHNS, CDR2 SASEGT. This CDR3 has 12 residues. DNA of the CDR3: TGTGTCAACAGTGCGCGGGACACTGAAGCTTTCTTT. This gives the protein CVNSARDTEAFF.

The rearrangement links TRBV18 to TRBJ1-1; D might be TRBD1 (5 bases). V was cut by 3 bases and J by 0 bases, with 14 bases left in between. Looked up from germline, CDR1 is KGHSH and CDR2 is LQKENI. The CDR3 extends over 16 amino acids. The CDR3 reads CASSPGMGTLNTEAFF. CDR3 nucleotide sequence: TGTGCCAGCTCACCGGGGATGGGGACTTTGAACACTGAAGCTTTCTTT.

Ten or more counts support this clonotype. The genes are TRBV6-6 and TRBJ2-4; 7 bases are a match to TRBD2. V trimming: 2 bases; J trimming: 6 bases; junction bases outside the gene matches: 10. This CDR3 has 16 residues. Per the germline V gene, CDR1 is MNHNY and CDR2 is SVGAGI (reference sequence). CDR3 region: CASSYLVGGPGNIQYF. CDR3 DNA sequence: TGTGCCAGCAGTTACCTTGTGGGAGGGCCGGGAAACATTCAGTACTTC.

This clonotype occurred many times. The chain couples TRBV7-3 to TRBJ1-3; the match to TRBD1 covers 7 bases. Germline trimming cut 2 bases from V and 5 bases from J; bases unmatched to any gene: 18. Germline assignment: CDR1 SGHTA and CDR2 FQGTGA. This CDR3 is built from 19 residues. CDR3 DNA: TGTGCCAGCAGCTTATTCCTCCGACAGGGCGCGATGGACAGAAACACCATATATTTT. Amino acid sequence: CASSLFLRQGAMDRNTIYF.

This clonotype came up many times. The V gene is TRBV5-1, the J gene TRBJ2-7, with a possible D match to TRBD1 (6 bases). This CDR3 has 13 amino acids. Per the germline V gene, CDR1 is SGHRS and CDR2 is YFSETQ. The germline V and J ends were trimmed by 0 bases and 9 bases, with 13 bases remaining between them. The chain's CDR3 is CASSLDRALGQYV. For the CDR3, the DNA is TGCGCCAGCAGCTTGGACAGGGCCCTAGGGCAGTACGTC.

Many counts were recorded for this clonotype. The chain recombines TRBV20-1 with TRBJ2-1, with D possibly being TRBD1 (7 bases). V lost 3 bases to trimming and J lost 1 base, with 19 bases between them. Germline CDR1 DFQATT, CDR2 SNEGSKA (reference sequence). The CDR3 totals 17 residues. This CDR3 is CSASPSNRGGSYNEQFF. The DNA for the CDR3 is TGCAGTGCTAGTCCCTCGAACAGGGGAGGTTCCTACAATGAGCAGTTCTTC.

This clonotype was detected ten times or more. The chain uses TRBV11-2 and TRBJ2-1; 11 bases agree with TRBD2. V lost 0 bases, J lost 13 bases, and 5 bases stayed unmatched. Germline lookup yields CDR1 SGHAT and CDR2 FQNNGV. The CDR3 covers 14 residues. DNA for the CDR3: TGTGCCAGCAGCTTAGATCCTACTAGCGGGAGACAGTTCTTC. Its protein product is CASSLDPTSGRQFF.

V usage is TRBV20-1 and J usage is TRBJ2-7; possibly TRBD2 for D (6 bases). The V gene lost 6 bases and the J gene lost 7 bases, with 16 bases spanning the gap. This CDR3 comprises 12 residues. Germline V CDR1 and CDR2: DFQATT, SNEGSKA (reference sequence). The CDR3 region is CSAQGRGKEQYF. The CDR3 nucleotides are TGCAGTGCCCAAGGCCGGGGGAAAGAGCAGTACTTC.

This clonotype was recorded many times. The chain uses TRBV5-1 and TRBJ1-1; TRBD1 might be the D (6 bases). The CDR3 contains 15 residues. V was cut by 2 bases and J by 4 bases, with 15 bases left in between. Germline CDR1 SGHRS, CDR2 YFSETQ. Here the CDR3 reads CASSFGGAGSTEAFF. The CDR3 bases are TGCGCCAGCAGCTTCGGGGGGGCGGGTAGCACTGAAGCTTTCTTT. Supplemented by reference TRBV5-1 and TRBJ1-1, the full variable domain reads KAGVTQTPRYLIKTRGQQVTLSCSPISGHRSVSWYQQTPGQGLQFLFEYFSETQRNKGNFPGRFSGRQFSNSRSEMNVSTLELGDSALYLCASSFGGAGSTEAFFGQGTRLTVV.

This clonotype was seen many times. The J gene is TRBJ2-4, the V gene TRBV14; tentative D call: TRBD1 (5 bases). The CDR3 is 18 amino acids. The V gene's germline CDR1 is SGHDN and CDR2 FVKESK. V was pared by 4 bases and J by 0 bases, with 19 bases between. The CDR3 region is CASSPRTVGAVAKNIQYF. The CDR3, as DNA: TGTGCCAGCAGCCCCCGTACGGTAGGGGCGGTAGCCAAAAACATTCAGTACTTC.

There are many counts of this clonotype. This chain connects TRBV5-1 to TRBJ2-2; 8 bases line up with TRBD1. Germline CDR1 is SGHRS and CDR2 is YFSETQ. This CDR3 is 14 amino acids long. With 4 bases clipped from V and 6 bases from J, the junction kept 5 bases outside the gene matches. The CDR3 DNA is TGCGCCAGCAGCCAAGGACAGGGATCCGGGGAGCTGTTTTTT. This gives the protein CASSQGQGSGELFF.

In its sample, this clonotype was seen many times. V gene TRBV20-1 combines with J gene TRBJ2-3; 7 nucleotides agree with TRBD1. The CDR3 loop spans 14 amino acids. The junction had 4 bases not matched to a gene; V was cut back by 2 bases and J by 2 bases. Germline V gene data show CDR1 as DFQATT and CDR2 as SNEGSKA (reference sequence). CDR3: CSARSTGNTDTQYF. CDR3 in DNA: TGCAGTGCTAGATCGACAGGGAACACAGATACGCAGTATTTT.

The chain carries TRBV20-1 and TRBJ1-5, with D possibly TRBD1 on 5 matching bases. In germline, CDR1 is DFQATT, CDR2 SNEGSKA (reference sequence). V was trimmed by 6 bases and J by 3 bases, leaving 12 bases between them. This CDR3 is 13 amino acids long. The DNA of the CDR3 is TGCAGTGCCCTGACAGAGTACAATCAGCCCCAGCATTTT. This codes for CSALTEYNQPQHF.

This clonotype was detected ten times or more. The chain has TRBV12-3 or TRBV12-4 and TRBJ1-5, with D uncertain. V lost 6 bases, J lost 4 bases, and 10 bases lay in between. The CDR3 has 13 residues. CDR3 sequence: CASSMLLNQPQHF. CDR3 coding DNA: TGTGCCAGCAGCATGCTTTTAAATCAGCCCCAGCATTTT.

This clonotype came up many times. The chain carries TRBV7-2 and TRBJ2-2; D remains ambiguous. The germline gives CDR1 SGHTA, CDR2 FQGNSA. Trimming cost V 0 bases and J 1 base, with 6 bases left between them. The CDR3 extends over 15 amino acids. CDR3 coding DNA: TGTGCCAGCAGCTTAGCGGCCTTGAACACCGGGGAGCTGTTTTTT. Its translation is CASSLAALNTGELFF.

This clonotype was observed many times. The chain employs TRBV5-1 and TRBJ2-1; D is uncertain. Germline assignment: CDR1 SGHRS and CDR2 YFSETQ. The CDR3 has 16 residues. Trimming took off 0 bases at V and 0 bases at J, with 10 bases between the two ends. In DNA, the CDR3 is TGCGCCAGCAGCTTGGCGGGCTCCCGCTCCTACAATGAGCAGTTCTTC. Translating gives CASSLAGSRSYNEQFF. Variable domain in full (rest from reference TRBV5-1 and TRBJ2-1): KAGVTQTPRYLIKTRGQQVTLSCSPISGHRSVSWYQQTPGQGLQFLFEYFSETQRNKGNFPGRFSGRQFSNSRSEMNVSTLELGDSALYLCASSLAGSRSYNEQFFGPGTRLTVL.

The table lists this clonotype with many counts. This chain joins TRBV5-1 and TRBJ2-7; 8 nucleotides line up with TRBD2. There are 12 residues in the CDR3. The V gene end was trimmed by 7 bases and the J gene end by 3 bases; junction bases not matched to a gene: 3. The germline gives CDR1 SGHRS, CDR2 YFSETQ. The CDR3 is CASGSGNYEQYV. The CDR3 nucleotides are TGCGCCAGCGGTAGCGGGAACTACGAGCAGTACGTC.

This clonotype appeared many times. This chain connects TRBV12-3 or TRBV12-4 to TRBJ2-5, with D tentatively TRBD1 or TRBD2 (6 bases each). CDR3 length: 17 amino acids. The V gene lost 4 bases and the J gene lost 2 bases, with 20 bases spanning the gap. The CDR3 is CASSSSGPERGQETQYF. The CDR3 bases are TGTGCCAGCAGTTCGAGCGGGCCCGAGAGGGGGCAAGAGACCCAGTACTTC.

This clonotype has at least ten counts. The gene calls are TRBV6-5 and TRBJ2-7; D ambiguous. The germline V and J ends were trimmed by 4 bases and 2 bases, with 6 bases remaining between them. There are 12 residues in the CDR3. Germline lookup yields CDR1 MNHEY and CDR2 SVGAGI. The CDR3 sequence: CASSSGPYEQYF. DNA of the CDR3: TGTGCCAGCAGTTCCGGACCCTACGAGCAGTACTTC.

This clonotype was found many times. The CDR3 protein is CASSHPPRQWARVRGYTF. CDR3 nucleotides: TGCGCCAGCAGCCACCCCCCCCGGCAGTGGGCGCGGGTACGGGGCTACACCTTC. The rearrangement links TRBV4-1 to TRBJ1-2; no firm D call. Germline V CDR1 and CDR2: MGHRA, YSYEKL. V lost 3 bases and J lost 8, with 28 bases in between. The CDR3 contains 18 residues.

This clonotype was counted ten times or more. V and J are TRBV5-1 and TRBJ2-3; the D gene is possibly TRBD1 (6 bases). Trimming removed 2 bases at V and 0 bases at J, with 13 bases between. Germline V gene lookup returns CDR1 SGHRS and CDR2 YFSETQ. The CDR3 has 16 residues. The CDR3 region is CASSFGTITSTDTQYF. The CDR3 DNA follows: TGCGCCAGCAGCTTTGGGACAATCACTAGCACAGATACGCAGTATTTT.

This clonotype was recorded many times. This chain links TRBV20-1 with TRBJ2-7, with TRBD1 matching over 7 bases. The length of the CDR3 is 14 residues. V trimming: 6 bases; J trimming: 3 bases; junction bases outside the gene matches: 11. Germline-derived CDR1 and CDR2 are DFQATT and SNEGSKA (reference sequence). CDR3 DNA: TGCAGTGCCAATAACCGGGACAGCGTCTACGAGCAGTACTTC. Translation gives CSANNRDSVYEQYF.

At least ten counts were recorded for this clonotype. This chain joins TRBV6-5 and TRBJ1-6; 8 bases align to TRBD1. Germline lookup yields CDR1 MNHEY and CDR2 SVGAGI. J was trimmed by 9 bases and V by 6 bases; bases with no gene match: 7. The CDR3 sequence is 14 residues long. The CDR3 sequence: CASRRDRGGSPLHF. The CDR3 DNA reads as TGTGCCAGCAGACGAGACAGGGGTGGTTCACCCCTCCACTTT.

This clonotype was counted ten times or more. The V call is TRBV5-1, the J call TRBJ2-3; 14 bases map to TRBD2. Germline V CDR1 and CDR2: SGHRS, YFSETQ. V trimming: 6 bases; J trimming: 3 bases; junction bases outside the gene matches: 15. CDR3 length equals 19 residues. The CDR3: CASKTGTSGSLEGTDTQYF. CDR3 nucleotides: TGCGCCAGCAAGACCGGGACTAGCGGGAGTCTAGAAGGGACAGATACGCAGTATTTT.